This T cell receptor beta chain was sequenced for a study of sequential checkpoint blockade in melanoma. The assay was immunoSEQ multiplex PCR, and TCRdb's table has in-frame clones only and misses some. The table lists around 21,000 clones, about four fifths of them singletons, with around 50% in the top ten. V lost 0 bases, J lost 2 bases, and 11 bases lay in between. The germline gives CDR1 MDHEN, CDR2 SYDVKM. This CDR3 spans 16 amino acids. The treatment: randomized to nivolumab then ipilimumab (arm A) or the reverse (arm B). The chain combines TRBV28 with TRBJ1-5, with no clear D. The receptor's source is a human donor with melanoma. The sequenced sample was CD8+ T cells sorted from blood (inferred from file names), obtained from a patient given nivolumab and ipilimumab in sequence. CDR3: CASSLWGIIGNQPQHF. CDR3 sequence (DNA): TGTGCCAGCAGTTTATGGGGCATCATCGGCAATCAGCCCCAGCATTTT. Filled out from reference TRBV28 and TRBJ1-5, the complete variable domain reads DVKVTQSSRYLVKRTGEKVFLECVQDMDHENMFWYRQDPGLGLRLIYFSYDVKMKEKGDIPEGYSVSREKKERFSLILESASTNQTSMYLCASSLWGIIGNQPQHFGDGTRLSIL.